These 4 T cell receptor beta chains originate from one sample sequenced in a study of early T cells in non-severe SARS-CoV-2 infection. TCRdb recomputed calls from the 5' RACE reads with MiXCR, one row per CDR3 protein. In the table there are under 60,000 distinct CDR3 sequences, approximately 13% of which are singletons. Sequencing was carried out using whole blood. All receptors derive from an adult who was a healthcare worker with PCR-confirmed SARS-CoV-2 infection or an uninfected control (not recorded which).

There are many counts of this clonotype. The chain carries TRBV7-9 and TRBJ2-1; a weak D match, TRBD1 (5 bases). CDR3 length: 13 residues. V was pared by 6 bases and J by 4 bases, with 10 bases between. Germline V gene lookup returns CDR1 SEHNR and CDR2 FQNEAQ (reference sequence). CDR3 sequence: CASSRDSYNEQFF. CDR3 coding DNA: TGTGCCAGCAGTCGTGACAGTTACAATGAGCAGTTCTTC. The full variable domain, completed using reference TRBV7-9 and TRBJ2-1, is DTGVSQNPRHKITKRGQNVTFRCDPISEHNRLYWYRQTLGQGPEFLTYFQNEAQLEKSRLLSDRFSAERPKGSFSTLEIQRTEQGDSAMYLCASSRDSYNEQFFGPGTRLTVL.

This chain links TRBV28 with TRBJ2-7; D gene unclear. Between the trimmed V and J ends, which lost 6 bases and 0 bases, there was a span of 15 bases. This CDR3 comprises 15 residues. The germline CDR1 and CDR2 sequences are MDHEN and SYDVKM. The CDR3 nucleotides read TGTGCCAGCAGCCTGCCGAGAGAGAGCTCCTACGAGCAGTACTTC. Its translation: CASSLPRESSYEQYF.

This clonotype was recorded many times. The chain recombines TRBV29-1 with TRBJ1-1; D is unresolved. Germline values: CDR1 SQVTM, CDR2 ANQGSEA. The germline V and J ends were trimmed by 4 bases and 1 base, with 13 bases remaining between them. The CDR3 has 14 amino acids. CDR3 nucleotides: TGCAGCGTTGGGGCCTTAGGGCAGAACACTGAAGCTTTCTTT. Encoded protein: CSVGALGQNTEAFF. Full variable domain (outside the CDR3, taken from reference TRBV29-1 and TRBJ1-1): SAVISQKPSRDICQRGTSLTIQCQVDSQVTMMFWYRQQPGQSLTLIATANQGSEATYESGFVIDKFPISRPNLTFSTLTVSNMSPEDSSIYLCSVGALGQNTEAFFGQGTRLTVV.

The chain has TRBV12-3 or TRBV12-4 and TRBJ2-1, with 8 bases matching TRBD1. The length of the CDR3 is 15 residues. V dropped 3 bases and J dropped 3; count of bases not matched to a gene: 4. The CDR3, as DNA: TGTGCCAGCAGTTTCAGGGGACAGGACTACAATGAGCAGTTCTTC. Translation: CASSFRGQDYNEQFF.